This TCR beta chain originates from a study of cytomegalovirus exposure and HLA in healthy donors. Comments on this clone: What it binds is unknown.

V gave up 0 bases and J gave up 2 bases; unmatched junction bases: 13. The CDR3 spans 19 residues. CDR1 is SGHTA, CDR2 FQGNSA, per germline. The PCR used 60 Vbeta and 13 Jbeta primers. Sequenced by immunoSEQ multiplex PCR; TCRdb stores in-frame clones only, minus some. The sample has some 50,000 clones; 72% are singletons. Whole-study results and caveats: The HLA-A and HLA-B alleles of most subjects were reportedly predicted accurately from TCR beta sequences.

The specimen sequenced was PBMCs. The chain employs TRBV7-2 and TRBJ1-3, with 7 bases matching TRBD1. This receptor was obtained from a woman between 50 and 59 years old in good health and CMV-seropositive. This chain's CDR3 is CASSLAHRGRGLAGNTIYF. The CDR3 nucleotides are TGTGCCAGCAGCTTAGCGCACAGGGGAAGAGGTTTGGCTGGAAACACCATATATTTT. The full variable domain, its missing parts supplied by reference TRBV7-2 and TRBJ1-3, is GAGVSQSPSNKVTEKGKDVELRCDPISGHTALYWYRQSLGQGLEFLIYFQGNSAPDKSGLPSDRFSAERTGGSVSTLTIQRTQQEDSAVYLCASSLAHRGRGLAGNTIYFGEGSWLTVV.